One sample yielded the 12 T cell receptor beta chains listed below, sequenced in a study of blood T cell repertoires in COVID-19. The data were produced by immunoSEQ multiplex PCR, yet TCRdb's version contains in-frame clones alone and is incomplete. The data contain 250,000 to 350,000 clones, 87% of them singletons. The material sequenced was peripheral blood. The origin of the receptors is a woman aged 45-65 years who had recovered from COVID-19.

This clone was counted once. The genes are TRBV12-3 or TRBV12-4 and TRBJ1-4; D is unresolved. This CDR3 spans 12 amino acids. The V end lost 1 base, the J end lost 8 bases, and 5 bases lay between the germline ends. The CDR3 sequence: CASSLDSEKLFF. As DNA, the CDR3 is TGTGCCAGCAGTTTAGACAGCGAAAAACTGTTTTTT.

The chain is built from TRBV4-3 and TRBJ1-5, with 8 bases that match TRBD1. The CDR3 contains 15 residues. J lost 5 bases, V lost 10 bases, and 13 bases had no gene match. CDR1 LGHNA and CDR2 YSLEER come from the germline V gene. CDR3 DNA: TGCGCCAAACCTTCCACAGGGGGGAACCATCAGCCCCAGCATTTT. Translation gives CAKPSTGGNHQPQHF.

The rearrangement uses TRBV29-1 and TRBJ2-3, with 8 bases that match TRBD2. Germline V lookup: CDR1 SQVTM, CDR2 ANQGSEA. This CDR3 region has 15 residues. Trimming removed 4 bases from V and 0 bases from J; junction bases left unmatched: 6. CDR3 region: CSVAQAGVSTDTQYF. As DNA, the CDR3 is TGCAGCGTTGCACAAGCGGGAGTTAGCACAGATACGCAGTATTTT.

The chain couples TRBV27 to TRBJ1-2; 10 nucleotides align to TRBD1. Germline CDR1 MNHEY, CDR2 SMNVEV (reference sequence). The V and J ends lost 6 bases and 8 bases, in that order; junction bases with no gene match: 9. The length of the CDR3 is 14 residues. The CDR3 is CASRPPGQGTGYTF. In nucleotides, the CDR3 is TGTGCCAGCAGACCCCCGGGACAGGGGACGGGCTACACCTTC.

The chain is built from TRBV19 and TRBJ2-2, with 8 bases fitting TRBD2. CDR1 is LNHDA, CDR2 SQIVND, per germline (reference sequence). There are 15 residues in the CDR3. Trimming took 1 base from V and 4 from J; bases not matched to a gene: 2. CDR3 region: CASSIGLAPTGELFF. The CDR3, as DNA: TGTGCCAGTAGTATAGGACTAGCGCCCACCGGGGAGCTGTTTTTT.

The chain has TRBV10-3 and TRBJ2-2; D gene uncertain. In germline, CDR1 is ENHRY, CDR2 SYGVKD. The CDR3 runs 14 residues. V was cut by 0 bases and J by 3 bases, with 5 bases left in between. The DNA for the CDR3 is TGTGCCATCAGTGAGTCGTCGGACACCGGGGAGCTGTTTTTT. It codes for CAISESSDTGELFF.

This sequence joins TRBV3-1 (or the pseudogene TRBV3-2) and TRBJ1-1; the D gene is possibly TRBD1 (5 bases). Trimming cost V 4 bases and J 0 bases, with 21 bases left between them. The CDR3 is made up of 18 amino acids. CDR1 is LGHDT and CDR2 is YNNKEL in the germline V gene (reference sequence). CDR3 protein: CASSRRGGAGWMNTEAFF. As DNA, the CDR3 is TGTGCCAGCAGCCGTCGTGGAGGGGCCGGGTGGATGAACACTGAAGCTTTCTTT.

Points on this clone: The sample contains more than one DNA sequence encoding this CDR3. The gene calls are TRBV27 and TRBJ2-5, with D possibly TRBD2 on 6 matching bases. The CDR3 length is 13 residues. Trimming shortened V by 5 bases and J by 1 base, and 8 bases separated the two germline ends. Looked up from germline, CDR1 is MNHEY and CDR2 is SMNVEV (reference sequence). This CDR3 reads CASSRDFQETQYF. The CDR3 region has the DNA TGTGCCAGCAGTCGGGACTTCCAAGAGACCCAGTACTTC.

The chain is built from TRBV6-6 and TRBJ1-1; 7 bases are shared with TRBD1. The V gene's germline CDR1 is MNHNY and CDR2 SVGAGI (reference sequence). After removal of 2 bases from V and 1 base from J, the junction contained 1 base not matched to a gene. The CDR3 runs to 14 residues. In DNA, the CDR3 is TGTGCCAGCAGTTACACAGGGGCGAACACTGAAGCTTTCTTT. Translation: CASSYTGANTEAFF.

This clone was seen only a few times. This chain uses TRBV5-6 with TRBJ1-1; 7 positions agree with TRBD1. The J segment lost 5 bases and the V segment lost 0 bases, leaving 4 bases of the junction unmatched. The V gene's germline CDR1 is SGHDT and CDR2 YYEEEE. This CDR3 is 14 amino acids long. CDR3 DNA: TGTGCCAGCAGCTTGGGACAGGGAAGGACTGAAGCTTTCTTT. It translates to CASSLGQGRTEAFF.

This clone came up once. V is TRBV27 and J is TRBJ1-2; 12 bases match TRBD1. Germline CDR1 and CDR2: MNHEY and SMNVEV (reference sequence). The CDR3 covers 15 residues. The V and J ends lost 2 bases and 5 bases, in that order; junction bases with no gene match: 3. This CDR3 is CASSLGTGGFYGYTF. The DNA of the CDR3 is TGTGCCAGCAGTTTAGGGACAGGGGGCTTTTATGGCTACACCTTC.

This rearrangement joins TRBV6-5 to TRBJ1-5; 7 bases are a match to TRBD1. The CDR3 extends over 12 amino acids. The V gene end was trimmed by 6 bases and the J gene end by 7 bases; junction bases not matched to a gene: 3. Germline CDR1 is MNHEY and CDR2 is SVGAGI. The CDR3 sequence: CASRDRAQPQHF. CDR3 in DNA: TGTGCCAGCAGAGACAGGGCGCAGCCCCAGCATTTT.